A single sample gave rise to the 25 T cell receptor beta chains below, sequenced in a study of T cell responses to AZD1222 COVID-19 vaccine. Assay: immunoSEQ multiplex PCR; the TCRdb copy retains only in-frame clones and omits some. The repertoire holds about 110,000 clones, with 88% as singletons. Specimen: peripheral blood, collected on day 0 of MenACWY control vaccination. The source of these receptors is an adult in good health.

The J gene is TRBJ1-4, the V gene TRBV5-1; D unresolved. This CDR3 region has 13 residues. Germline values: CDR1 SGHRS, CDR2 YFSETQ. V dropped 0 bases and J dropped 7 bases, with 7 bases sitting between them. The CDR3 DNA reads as TGCGCCAGCAGCTTGGACCTGGGTGAAAAACTGTTTTTT. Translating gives CASSLDLGEKLFF.

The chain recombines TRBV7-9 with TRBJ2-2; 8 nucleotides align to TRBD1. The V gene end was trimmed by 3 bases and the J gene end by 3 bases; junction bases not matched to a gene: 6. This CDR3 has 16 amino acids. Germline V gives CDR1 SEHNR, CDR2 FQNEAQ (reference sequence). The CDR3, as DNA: TGTGCCAGCAGCTTCCCAGGGGGCGAGGACACCGGGGAGCTGTTTTTT. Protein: CASSFPGGEDTGELFF.

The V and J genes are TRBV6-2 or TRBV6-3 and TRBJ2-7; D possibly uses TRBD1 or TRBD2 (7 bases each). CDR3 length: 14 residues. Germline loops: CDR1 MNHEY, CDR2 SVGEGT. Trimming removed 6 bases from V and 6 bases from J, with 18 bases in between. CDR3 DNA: TGTGCCAGCAGCCTCGGGACAGCGGGAACCGAGCAGTACTTC. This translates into CASSLGTAGTEQYF.

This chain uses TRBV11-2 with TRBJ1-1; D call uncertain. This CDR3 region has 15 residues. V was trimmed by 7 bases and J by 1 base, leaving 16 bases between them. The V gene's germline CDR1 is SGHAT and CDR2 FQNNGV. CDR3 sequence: CASTMVGRRNTEAFF. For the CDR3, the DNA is TGTGCCAGCACCATGGTTGGACGGAGGAACACTGAAGCTTTCTTT.

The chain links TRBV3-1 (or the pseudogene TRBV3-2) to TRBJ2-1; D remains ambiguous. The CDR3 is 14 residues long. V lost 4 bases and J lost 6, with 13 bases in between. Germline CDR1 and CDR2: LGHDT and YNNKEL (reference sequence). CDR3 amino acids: CASSPRTLGNEQFF. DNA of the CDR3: TGTGCCAGCAGCCCCCGTACCCTCGGCAATGAGCAGTTCTTC.

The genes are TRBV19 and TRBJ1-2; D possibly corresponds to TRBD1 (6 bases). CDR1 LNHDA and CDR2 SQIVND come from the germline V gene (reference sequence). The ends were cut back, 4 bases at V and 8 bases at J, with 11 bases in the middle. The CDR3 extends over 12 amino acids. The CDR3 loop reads CASSNRTEGYTF. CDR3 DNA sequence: TGTGCCAGTAGTAACCGGACAGAGGGCTACACCTTC. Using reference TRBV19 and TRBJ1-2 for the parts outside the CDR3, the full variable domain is DGGITQSPKYLFRKEGQNVTLSCEQNLNHDAMYWYRQDPGQGLRLIYYSQIVNDFQKGDIAEGYSVSREKKESFPLTVTSAQKNPTAFYLCASSNRTEGYTFGSGTRLTVV.

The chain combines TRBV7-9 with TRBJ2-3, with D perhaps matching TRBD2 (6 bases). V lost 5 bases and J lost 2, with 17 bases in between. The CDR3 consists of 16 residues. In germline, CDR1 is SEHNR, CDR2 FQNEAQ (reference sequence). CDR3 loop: CASSPRVSGNTDTQYF. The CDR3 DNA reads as TGTGCCAGCAGCCCCAGGGTTAGCGGAAACACAGATACGCAGTATTTT.

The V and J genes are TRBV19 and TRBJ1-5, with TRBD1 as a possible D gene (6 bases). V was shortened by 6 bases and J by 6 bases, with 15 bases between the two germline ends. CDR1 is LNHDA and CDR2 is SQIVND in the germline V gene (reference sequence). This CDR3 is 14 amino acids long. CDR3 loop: CASSAGGGSQPQHF. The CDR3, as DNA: TGTGCCAGTAGCGCCGGGGGGGGCAGTCAGCCCCAGCATTTT.

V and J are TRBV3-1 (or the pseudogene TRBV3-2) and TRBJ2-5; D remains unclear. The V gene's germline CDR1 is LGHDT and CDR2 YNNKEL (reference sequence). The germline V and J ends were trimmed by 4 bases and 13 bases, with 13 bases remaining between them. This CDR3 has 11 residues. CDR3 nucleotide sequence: TGTGCCAGCAGCCCCGGTCGGGCCCCGTACTTC. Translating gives CASSPGRAPYF.

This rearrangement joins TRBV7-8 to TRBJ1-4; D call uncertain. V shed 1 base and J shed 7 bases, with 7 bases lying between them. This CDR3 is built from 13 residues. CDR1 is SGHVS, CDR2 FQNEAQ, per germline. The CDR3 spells CASSLVGSEKLFF. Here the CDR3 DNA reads TGTGCCAGCAGCTTAGTAGGTTCTGAAAAACTGTTTTTT.

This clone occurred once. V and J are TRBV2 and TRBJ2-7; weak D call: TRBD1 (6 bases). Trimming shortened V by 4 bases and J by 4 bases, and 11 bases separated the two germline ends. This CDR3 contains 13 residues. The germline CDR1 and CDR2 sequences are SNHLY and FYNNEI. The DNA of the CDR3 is TGTGCCAGCAGTGTTTACAGGGAATACGAGCAGTACTTC. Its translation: CASSVYREYEQYF.

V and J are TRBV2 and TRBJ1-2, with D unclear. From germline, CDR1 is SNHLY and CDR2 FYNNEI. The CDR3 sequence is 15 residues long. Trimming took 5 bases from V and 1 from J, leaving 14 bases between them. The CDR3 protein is CASSSRPILNYGYTF. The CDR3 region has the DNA TGTGCCAGCAGTTCCCGACCGATTCTTAACTATGGCTACACCTTC.

CDR3 DNA sequence: TGTGCCAGCAGCTCCAGGGGACCGGGACAGGGGTTCACCGGGGAGCTGTTTTTT. This codes for CASSSRGPGQGFTGELFF. This sequence joins TRBV7-8 and TRBJ2-2; 10 positions agree with TRBD1. The J segment lost 4 bases and the V segment lost 4 bases, leaving 12 bases of the junction unmatched. Germline V gives CDR1 SGHVS, CDR2 FQNEAQ. The CDR3 is 18 amino acids.

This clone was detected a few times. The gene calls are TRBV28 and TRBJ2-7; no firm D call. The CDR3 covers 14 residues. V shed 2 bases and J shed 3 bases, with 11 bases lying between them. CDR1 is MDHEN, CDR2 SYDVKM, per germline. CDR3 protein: CASSLGVEGYEQYF. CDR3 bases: TGTGCCAGCAGTTTAGGGGTGGAAGGCTACGAGCAGTACTTC.

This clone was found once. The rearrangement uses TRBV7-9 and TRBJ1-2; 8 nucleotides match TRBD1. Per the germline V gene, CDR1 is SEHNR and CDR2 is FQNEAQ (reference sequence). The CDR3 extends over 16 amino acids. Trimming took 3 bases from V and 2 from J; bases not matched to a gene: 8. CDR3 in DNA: TGTGCCAGCAGCTTGAGACAGGGGCGCTCCAACTATGGCTACACCTTC. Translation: CASSLRQGRSNYGYTF.

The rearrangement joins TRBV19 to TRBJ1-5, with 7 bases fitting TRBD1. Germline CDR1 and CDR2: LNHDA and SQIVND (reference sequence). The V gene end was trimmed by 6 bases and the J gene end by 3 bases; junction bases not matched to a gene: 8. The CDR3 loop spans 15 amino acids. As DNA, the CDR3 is TGTGCCAGTAGGCCTACGGGACAGCTCAATCAGCCCCAGCATTTT. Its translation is CASRPTGQLNQPQHF.

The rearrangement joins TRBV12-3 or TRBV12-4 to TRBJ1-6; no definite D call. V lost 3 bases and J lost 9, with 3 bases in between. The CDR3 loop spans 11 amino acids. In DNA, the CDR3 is TGTGCCAGCAGTTTGTCTTCACCCCTCCACTTT. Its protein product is CASSLSSPLHF.

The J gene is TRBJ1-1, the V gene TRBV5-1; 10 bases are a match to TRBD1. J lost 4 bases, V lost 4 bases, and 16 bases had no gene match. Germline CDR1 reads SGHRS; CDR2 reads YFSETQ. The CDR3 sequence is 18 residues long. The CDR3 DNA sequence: TGCGCCAGCAGCGTACACCTACGGACAGGGGGGTTTGCCACTGAAGCTTTCTTT. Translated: CASSVHLRTGGFATEAFF.

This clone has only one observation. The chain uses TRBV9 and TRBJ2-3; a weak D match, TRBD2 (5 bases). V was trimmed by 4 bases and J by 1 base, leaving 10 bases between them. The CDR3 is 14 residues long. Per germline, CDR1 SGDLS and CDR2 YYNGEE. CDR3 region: CASSLPGGTDTQYF. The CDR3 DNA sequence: TGTGCCAGCAGCCTTCCCGGGGGCACAGATACGCAGTATTTT.

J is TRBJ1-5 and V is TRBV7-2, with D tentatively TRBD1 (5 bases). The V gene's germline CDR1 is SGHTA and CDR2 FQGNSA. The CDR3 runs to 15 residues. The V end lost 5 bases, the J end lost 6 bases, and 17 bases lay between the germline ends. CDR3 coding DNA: TGTGCCAGCAGCCCGTTCCGGGGGTTGGGTCAGCCCCAGCATTTT. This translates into CASSPFRGLGQPQHF.

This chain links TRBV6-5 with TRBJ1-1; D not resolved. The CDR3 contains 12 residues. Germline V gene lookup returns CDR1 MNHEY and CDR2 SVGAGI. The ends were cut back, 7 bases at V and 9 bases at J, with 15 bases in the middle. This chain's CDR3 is CASNPLLGKAFF. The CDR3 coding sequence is TGTGCCAGCAATCCCCTACTCGGGAAAGCTTTCTTT.

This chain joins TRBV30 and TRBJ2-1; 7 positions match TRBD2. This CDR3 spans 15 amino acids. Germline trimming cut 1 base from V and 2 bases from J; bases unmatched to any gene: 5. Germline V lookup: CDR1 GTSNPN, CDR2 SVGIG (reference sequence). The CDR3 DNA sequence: TGTGCCTGGAGTGCGGGCAGCGGGGCCTACAATGAGCAGTTCTTC. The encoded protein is CAWSAGSGAYNEQFF.

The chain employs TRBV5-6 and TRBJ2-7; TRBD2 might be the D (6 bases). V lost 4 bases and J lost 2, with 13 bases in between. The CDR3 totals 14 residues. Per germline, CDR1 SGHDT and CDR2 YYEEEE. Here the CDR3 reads CASSRVGGAYEQYF. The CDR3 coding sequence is TGTGCCAGCAGCCGCGTCGGGGGAGCCTACGAGCAGTACTTC.

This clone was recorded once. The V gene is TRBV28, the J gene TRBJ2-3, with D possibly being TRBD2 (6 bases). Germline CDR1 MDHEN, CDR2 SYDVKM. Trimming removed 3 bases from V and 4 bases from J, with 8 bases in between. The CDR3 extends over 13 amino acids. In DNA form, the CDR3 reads TGTGCCAGCAGTTTTGGAGGGGCAGATACGCAGTATTTT. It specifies CASSFGGADTQYF.

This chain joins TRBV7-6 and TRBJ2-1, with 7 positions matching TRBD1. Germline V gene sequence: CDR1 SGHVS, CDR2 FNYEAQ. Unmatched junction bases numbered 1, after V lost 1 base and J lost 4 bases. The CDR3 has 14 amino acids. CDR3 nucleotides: TGTGCCAGCAGCTTAGTACAGGGGTACAATGAGCAGTTCTTC. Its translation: CASSLVQGYNEQFF.